This entry lists 16 T cell receptor beta chains sequenced from one sample in a study of blood T cell repertoires in COVID-19. TCRdb's copy holds only in-frame clones and misses some; the assay was immunoSEQ multiplex PCR. This sample has under 300,000 clones, with around 84% found just once. Sequencing used peripheral blood. Receptor source: a human donor with COVID-19, enrolled during active disease. The donor label of this sample is uncertain.

This chain joins TRBV3-1 (or the pseudogene TRBV3-2) and TRBJ2-2; D call uncertain. The CDR3 sequence is 15 residues long. From germline, CDR1 is LGHDT and CDR2 YNNKEL (reference sequence). Trimming removed 0 bases at V and 5 bases at J, with 10 bases between. CDR3 sequence reads: CASSQDSTETGELFF. The DNA for the CDR3 is TGTGCCAGCAGCCAAGATTCGACTGAAACCGGGGAGCTGTTTTTT.

The chain employs TRBV9 and TRBJ1-1, with TRBD1 identical over 7 bases. The CDR3 loop spans 15 amino acids. CDR1 and CDR2 from the germline V gene are SGDLS and YYNGEE. The trim removed 4 bases at V and 1 base at J, leaving 7 bases unmatched. CDR3 sequence (DNA): TGTGCCAGCAGCCCCTTAAGACAGGGGAACACTGAAGCTTTCTTT. This codes for CASSPLRQGNTEAFF.

The J gene is TRBJ2-1, the V gene TRBV9; tentative D call: TRBD2 (5 bases). The CDR3 covers 15 residues. V lost 0 bases and J 5 bases, leaving 12 bases between the germline ends. Germline CDR1 is SGDLS and CDR2 is YYNGEE. The CDR3, as DNA: TGTGCCAGCAGCGTAGGGTTGAGGGAGAACAATGAGCAGTTCTTC. This encodes CASSVGLRENNEQFF.

This chain joins TRBV2 and TRBJ1-1; the match to TRBD1 covers 10 bases. CDR3 length: 14 residues. CDR1 is SNHLY and CDR2 is FYNNEI in the germline V gene. Losses at the gene ends were 8 bases for V and 5 bases for J; bases not matched to a gene: 8. This CDR3 is CASRVTGGTTEAFF. CDR3 DNA: TGTGCCAGCCGCGTGACAGGGGGCACTACTGAAGCTTTCTTT.

This clone was counted a single time. This chain links TRBV6-5 with TRBJ1-6; D uncertain. The CDR3 loop spans 12 amino acids. In germline, CDR1 is MNHEY, CDR2 SVGAGI. V was shortened by 5 bases and J by 10 bases, with 9 bases between the two germline ends. The CDR3 DNA follows: TGTGCCAGCAGTAAGAGTATCTCACCCCTCCACTTT. Protein product: CASSKSISPLHF.

This chain uses TRBV30 with TRBJ2-5; unclear D gene. Germline CDR1 GTSNPN, CDR2 SVGIG (reference sequence). This CDR3 is 14 amino acids long. Trimming took 0 bases from V and 4 from J, leaving 12 bases between them. CDR3 amino acids: CAWSVNPRGETQYF. CDR3 coding DNA: TGTGCCTGGAGTGTCAACCCCCGAGGAGAGACCCAGTACTTC.

The CDR3 loop reads CASSLAGTGPYGYTF. Written as DNA, the CDR3 is TGTGCCAGCAGCTTAGCTGGGACAGGGCCCTATGGCTACACCTTC. The genes are TRBV7-6 and TRBJ1-2, with 9 nucleotides matching TRBD1. The CDR3 spans 15 residues. Germline assignment: CDR1 SGHVS and CDR2 FNYEAQ. Trimming took 0 bases from V and 4 from J; bases not matched to a gene: 3.

V is TRBV9 and J is TRBJ2-2; a weak D match, TRBD1 (6 bases). The CDR3 extends over 16 amino acids. The V and J ends lost 3 bases and 2 bases respectively, with 14 bases between them. Looked up from germline, CDR1 is SGDLS and CDR2 is YYNGEE. CDR3 in DNA: TGTGCCAGCAGCGCCACGTCTGGGGGCAACACCGGGGAGCTGTTTTTT. This gives the protein CASSATSGGNTGELFF. Looking up the rest from reference TRBV9 and TRBJ2-2 gives the full variable domain: DSGVTQTPKHLITATGQRVTLRCSPRSGDLSVYWYQQSLDQGLQFLIQYYNGEERAKGNILERFSAQQFPDLHSELNLSSLELGDSALYFCASSATSGGNTGELFFGEGSRLTVL.

The V gene is TRBV3-1 (or the pseudogene TRBV3-2), the J gene TRBJ2-1, with D possibly being TRBD2 (5 bases). Trimming removed 0 bases at V and 1 base at J, with 7 bases between. This CDR3 is 15 amino acids long. CDR1 and CDR2 (germline): LGHDT, YNNKEL (reference sequence). The CDR3 reads CASSQDGLSYNEQFF. CDR3 bases: TGTGCCAGCAGCCAAGATGGACTGTCCTACAATGAGCAGTTCTTC.

Here the CDR3 DNA reads TGTGCCAGCAGTGCTCGTTACGGACAGGGCAATCAGCCCCAGCATTTT. The encoded protein is CASSARYGQGNQPQHF. This rearrangement joins TRBV2 to TRBJ1-5; TRBD1 matches 7 bases. V was pared by 4 bases and J by 2 bases, with 8 bases of the junction left unmatched. The germline V gene has CDR1 SNHLY and CDR2 FYNNEI. This CDR3 comprises 16 residues. Complete variable domain (other parts from reference TRBV2 and TRBJ1-5): EPEVTQTPSHQVTQMGQEVILRCVPISNHLYFYWYRQILGQKVEFLVSFYNNEISEKSEIFDDQFSVERPDGSNFTLKIRSTKLEDSAMYFCASSARYGQGNQPQHFGDGTRLSIL.

The V gene is TRBV7-9, the J gene TRBJ1-3, with D possibly TRBD1 on 5 matching bases. The CDR3 contains 15 residues. V was trimmed by 1 base and J by 4 bases, leaving 11 bases between them. Germline-derived CDR1 and CDR2 are SEHNR and FQNEAQ (reference sequence). DNA of the CDR3: TGTGCCAGCAGCTTAGTCCAGGGCTACGGAAACACCATATATTTT. This sequence encodes CASSLVQGYGNTIYF.

The V gene is TRBV19, the J gene TRBJ1-6; TRBD1 agrees at 7 bases. The V and J ends lost 5 bases and 5 bases, in that order; junction bases with no gene match: 9. Germline V CDR1 and CDR2: LNHDA, SQIVND (reference sequence). The CDR3 is made up of 16 amino acids. The CDR3 nucleotides are TGTGCCAGTAGTCCCCCGGGACAGACAAATAATTCACCCCTCCACTTT. This codes for CASSPPGQTNNSPLHF.

The chain uses TRBV30 and TRBJ2-1; 9 bases fit TRBD2. Germline values: CDR1 GTSNPN, CDR2 SVGIG (reference sequence). The length of the CDR3 is 16 residues. The V and J ends lost 2 bases and 4 bases, in that order; junction bases with no gene match: 9. Here the CDR3 DNA reads TGTGCCTGGAGTCCAAAACTAGCGGGCGGTTACAATGAGCAGTTCTTC. Its translation is CAWSPKLAGGYNEQFF.

This clone was detected only a few times. This chain links TRBV19 with TRBJ2-2; tentative D call: TRBD2 (5 bases). The CDR3 sequence is 13 residues long. Germline V CDR1 and CDR2: LNHDA, SQIVND (reference sequence). V lost 6 bases to trimming and J lost 9 bases, with 14 bases between them. This chain's CDR3 is CASRLASGWELFF. The CDR3 bases are TGTGCCAGTAGGCTAGCTTCGGGCTGGGAGCTGTTTTTT. Variable domain in full (rest from reference TRBV19 and TRBJ2-2): DGGITQSPKYLFRKEGQNVTLSCEQNLNHDAMYWYRQDPGQGLRLIYYSQIVNDFQKGDIAEGYSVSREKKESFPLTVTSAQKNPTAFYLCASRLASGWELFFGEGSRLTVL.

This clone was recorded a few times. The chain employs TRBV3-1 (or the pseudogene TRBV3-2) and TRBJ2-1, with 11 bases fitting TRBD2. With 5 bases clipped from V and 7 bases from J, the junction kept 7 bases outside the gene matches. CDR1 LGHDT and CDR2 YNNKEL come from the germline V gene (reference sequence). This CDR3 is built from 15 residues. The CDR3 DNA reads TGTGCCAGCAGCATTTCGACTAGCGGGGTTAATGAGCAGTTCTTC. It translates to CASSISTSGVNEQFF.

This chain connects TRBV30 to TRBJ2-7, with 8 bases aligning to TRBD1. Trimming at V came to 1 base and at J to 7 bases, leaving 9 bases not matched to a gene. Germline V lookup: CDR1 GTSNPN, CDR2 SVGIG (reference sequence). The CDR3 has 14 residues. CDR3 loop: CAWSGGQDTGEQYF. CDR3 sequence (DNA): TGTGCCTGGAGTGGGGGACAGGACACCGGGGAGCAGTACTTC.